This passage covers 28 T cell receptor beta chains from one sample sequenced in a study of neurological immune-mediated disorders. TCRdb called the 5' RACE reads again in MiXCR, with one record for every CDR3 protein. The repertoire holds around 52,000 distinct CDR3 sequences, with over 5.5% as singletons. The sample taken for sequencing was CD4+ T cells from blood. These TCRs come from a woman younger than 30 with multiple sclerosis.

This clonotype was detected ten times or more. The chain links TRBV15 to TRBJ2-7; D is uncertain. Trimming cost V 0 bases and J 9 bases, with 12 bases left between them. CDR1 LNHNV and CDR2 YYDKDF come from the germline V gene (reference sequence). The CDR3 spans 13 residues. This chain's CDR3 is CATSRDQSKRQYV. In nucleotides, the CDR3 is TGTGCCACCAGCAGAGATCAATCCAAGAGGCAGTACGTC.

This clonotype was seen repeatedly, ten times or more. The chain joins TRBV7-9 to TRBJ2-3; D perhaps matches TRBD2 (5 bases). There are 16 residues in the CDR3. V was clipped by 8 bases and J by 0 bases, with 18 bases between them. Germline V lookup: CDR1 SEHNR, CDR2 FQNEAQ (reference sequence). CDR3 nucleotide sequence: TGTGCCAGCTTCCGGAAGTCGACGGGAAGCACAGATACGCAGTATTTT. Translated: CASFRKSTGSTDTQYF.

The chain has TRBV18 and TRBJ2-1; 7 bases line up with TRBD1. The CDR3 has 12 residues. V was pared by 3 bases and J by 7 bases, with 0 bases of the junction left unmatched. CDR1 KGHSH and CDR2 LQKENI come from the germline V gene. The chain's CDR3 is CASSPTGNEQFF. Here the CDR3 DNA reads TGTGCCAGCTCACCGACAGGGAATGAGCAGTTCTTC.

V is TRBV6-2 or TRBV6-3 and J is TRBJ2-1; 15 nucleotides align to TRBD2. V trimming: 4 bases; J trimming: 9 bases; junction bases outside the gene matches: 7. CDR3 length equals 16 residues. Germline CDR1 MNHEY, CDR2 SVGEGT. The CDR3 nucleotides read TGTGCCAGCAGTTCCAGGGGACTAGCGGGAGGATTTGAGCAGTTCTTC. Protein sequence: CASSSRGLAGGFEQFF.

In its sample, this clonotype was seen many times. The chain links TRBV20-1 to TRBJ2-1, with a possible D match to TRBD2 (5 bases). The CDR3 is 15 residues long. V lost 6 bases to trimming and J lost 10 bases, with 25 bases between them. Germline-derived CDR1 and CDR2 are DFQATT and SNEGSKA (reference sequence). In DNA, the CDR3 is TGCAGTGCCCCGGCTACAAGCGGCGTTCTTTCCGAGCAGTTCTTC. Protein product: CSAPATSGVLSEQFF.

This clonotype is medium-sized (0.01 to 0.1%). The chain has TRBV28 and TRBJ1-4, with TRBD1 matching 7 bases. The CDR3 covers 14 residues. V was pared by 3 bases and J by 8 bases, with 6 bases of the junction left unmatched. Germline assignment: CDR1 MDHEN and CDR2 SYDVKM. The CDR3 is CASSLQGEMEKLFF. CDR3 DNA: TGTGCCAGCAGTTTGCAGGGGGAAATGGAAAAACTGTTTTTT.

This chain links TRBV7-9 with TRBJ1-2, with D possibly being TRBD1 (5 bases). V shed 5 bases and J shed 7 bases, with 23 bases lying between them. The germline CDR1 and CDR2 sequences are SEHNR and FQNEAQ (reference sequence). The CDR3 is 16 residues long. CDR3 sequence: CASSPGRSAREGGYTF. The CDR3, as DNA: TGTGCCAGCAGCCCCGGCCGGTCGGCCAGGGAGGGTGGCTACACCTTC.

The table lists this clonotype with a count of one. V usage is TRBV7-6 and J usage is TRBJ2-6, with D hard to call. The CDR3 totals 16 residues. Germline V CDR1 and CDR2: SGHVS, FNYEAQ. The V and J ends lost 2 bases and 0 bases respectively, with 8 bases between them. In DNA, the CDR3 is TGTGCCAGCAGCTTACGGCAAACCTCTGGGGCCAACGTCCTGACTTTC. This sequence encodes CASSLRQTSGANVLTF.

In this sample, this clonotype turned up a few times. CDR3 amino acids: CASSWDRDYETQYF. The DNA for the CDR3 is TGTGCCAGCAGCTGGGACAGGGATTATGAGACCCAGTACTTC. The chain carries TRBV7-9 and TRBJ2-5; 9 nucleotides align to TRBD1. V shed 4 bases and J 5 bases; nucleotides not matched to a gene: 5. This CDR3 region has 14 residues. Germline V gene lookup returns CDR1 SEHNR and CDR2 FQNEAQ (reference sequence).

This clonotype was counted at least ten times. The chain combines TRBV10-3 with TRBJ2-1; 8 nucleotides match TRBD1. Germline V gene sequence: CDR1 ENHRY, CDR2 SYGVKD. Losses at the gene ends were 4 bases for V and 0 bases for J; bases not matched to a gene: 8. CDR3 length equals 17 residues. CDR3 DNA: TGTGCCATCAGTGGGACAGGGATAAAAGGCTCCTACAATGAGCAGTTCTTC. It translates to CAISGTGIKGSYNEQFF.

This clonotype was counted many times. The chain carries TRBV6-6 and TRBJ2-3, with 11 bases identical to TRBD2. The germline V gene encodes CDR1 MNHNY and CDR2 SVGAGI (reference sequence). V was pared by 6 bases and J by 1 base, with 6 bases of the junction left unmatched. The CDR3 sequence is 16 residues long. The CDR3 reads CASSQTSGRGTDTQYF. The CDR3, as DNA: TGTGCCAGCAGCCAAACTAGCGGGAGAGGCACAGATACGCAGTATTTT.

This clonotype was counted at least ten times. V and J are TRBV5-1 and TRBJ1-2, with 7 bases that match TRBD1. Germline trimming cut 5 bases from V and 3 bases from J; bases unmatched to any gene: 10. CDR1 is SGHRS and CDR2 is YFSETQ in the germline V gene. The CDR3 loop spans 15 amino acids. The CDR3 is CASRDSDRSHYGYTF. The CDR3, as DNA: TGCGCCAGCAGAGACTCGGACAGGTCCCACTATGGCTACACCTTC.

This clonotype was counted many times. The chain combines TRBV20-1 with TRBJ2-3, with D perhaps matching TRBD2 (6 bases). V lost 3 bases to trimming and J lost 3 bases, with 7 bases between them. Germline CDR1 DFQATT, CDR2 SNEGSKA (reference sequence). This CDR3 spans 12 amino acids. For the CDR3, the DNA is TGCAGTGCTAGGGAGGGGACAGATACGCAGTATTTT. This encodes CSAREGTDTQYF.

This clonotype was observed at least ten times. The chain has TRBV20-1 and TRBJ2-3; D is ambiguous. Germline V gene data show CDR1 as DFQATT and CDR2 as SNEGSKA (reference sequence). V was shortened by 6 bases and J by 0 bases, with 16 bases between the two germline ends. This CDR3 is built from 15 residues. CDR3 in amino acids: CSAVDTLVSTDTQYF. CDR3 in DNA: TGCAGTGCGGTCGACACCCTGGTGAGCACAGATACGCAGTATTTT.

The sample holds many counts of this clonotype. This chain uses TRBV9 with TRBJ1-5; 7 nucleotides agree with TRBD1. The CDR3 totals 15 residues. Germline trimming cut 2 bases from V and 2 bases from J; bases unmatched to any gene: 4. Germline CDR1 reads SGDLS; CDR2 reads YYNGEE. CDR3 residues: CASSVGGQGNQPQHF. The CDR3 bases are TGTGCCAGCAGCGTGGGAGGACAGGGCAATCAGCCCCAGCATTTT.

This clonotype was observed many times. The chain employs TRBV27 and TRBJ1-6, with 8 bases matching TRBD1. After removal of 6 bases from V and 6 bases from J, the junction contained 7 bases not matched to a gene. The CDR3 sequence is 15 residues long. Germline CDR1 MNHEY, CDR2 SMNVEV (reference sequence). The CDR3 DNA is TGTGCCAGCAGAACGGGGACAGGTCCTAATTCACCCCTCCACTTT. Its protein product is CASRTGTGPNSPLHF.

This clonotype was counted ten times or more. This rearrangement joins TRBV5-1 to TRBJ1-2, with 9 bases fitting TRBD1. Germline lookup yields CDR1 SGHRS and CDR2 YFSETQ. The CDR3 loop spans 14 amino acids. The J segment lost 7 bases and the V segment lost 2 bases, leaving 6 bases of the junction unmatched. CDR3 sequence reads: CASSFGTGSGGYTF. In DNA form, the CDR3 reads TGCGCCAGCAGCTTCGGGACAGGGTCCGGTGGCTACACCTTC.

This clonotype was seen many times. V usage is TRBV27 and J usage is TRBJ1-2, with D possibly TRBD1 on 6 matching bases. The V gene's germline CDR1 is MNHEY and CDR2 SMNVEV (reference sequence). The CDR3 runs 13 residues. Trimming stripped 3 bases from V and 5 bases from J, with 10 bases between. CDR3 in amino acids: CASSFQGRYGYTF. Here the CDR3 DNA reads TGTGCCAGCAGTTTTCAGGGGCGGTATGGCTACACCTTC.

Many counts were recorded for this clonotype. The chain carries TRBV7-2 and TRBJ2-6, with a possible D match to TRBD2 (5 bases). The CDR3 totals 19 residues. V was shortened by 2 bases and J by 0 bases, with 17 bases between the two germline ends. The V gene's germline CDR1 is SGHTA and CDR2 FQGNSA. In DNA, the CDR3 is TGTGCCAGCAGCTTATTTCGGGTCGGACGGGACTCTGGGGCCAACGTCCTGACTTTC. Translation gives CASSLFRVGRDSGANVLTF.

This clonotype came up many times. The V and J genes are TRBV5-1 and TRBJ2-1, with 9 bases fitting TRBD1. In germline, CDR1 is SGHRS, CDR2 YFSETQ. Trimming took 3 bases from V and 7 from J; bases not matched to a gene: 8. CDR3 length: 15 residues. The CDR3 is CASSSTGGEWNEQFF. For the CDR3, the DNA is TGCGCCAGCAGCTCGACAGGGGGGGAATGGAATGAGCAGTTCTTC.

This clonotype was counted many times. The chain employs TRBV4-1 and TRBJ1-1; 8 nucleotides line up with TRBD1. In germline, CDR1 is MGHRA, CDR2 YSYEKL. The length of the CDR3 is 17 residues. Trimming removed 1 base from V and 6 bases from J; junction bases left unmatched: 13. As DNA, the CDR3 is TGCGCCAGCAGCCAAGGACAGGGGTTCCGGCAAATAGCTGAAGCTTTCTTT. This codes for CASSQGQGFRQIAEAFF.

This clonotype was recorded at least ten times. V and J are TRBV27 and TRBJ2-3; 13 bases agree with TRBD2. Germline-derived CDR1 and CDR2 are MNHEY and SMNVEV (reference sequence). The CDR3 is made up of 16 amino acids. Trimming removed 6 bases from V and 3 bases from J; junction bases left unmatched: 6. The CDR3 spells CASSRLAGGGTDTQYF. As DNA, the CDR3 is TGTGCCAGCAGCCGACTAGCGGGGGGTGGAACAGATACGCAGTATTTT.

Ten or more counts support this clonotype. V usage is TRBV19 and J usage is TRBJ2-3, with unresolved D. The CDR3 length is 13 residues. Germline-derived CDR1 and CDR2 are LNHDA and SQIVND (reference sequence). Trimming left V 6 bases short and J 0 bases short, with 7 bases between. The CDR3 sequence: CASSGPSTDTQYF. CDR3 bases: TGTGCCAGTAGCGGGCCAAGCACAGATACGCAGTATTTT.

This clonotype came up many times. The chain is built from TRBV20-1 and TRBJ2-5, with TRBD2 matching over 12 bases. The CDR3 loop spans 14 amino acids. V lost 4 bases to trimming and J lost 5 bases; unmatched junction nucleotides: 5. From germline, CDR1 is DFQATT and CDR2 SNEGSKA (reference sequence). The CDR3 protein is CSAIRTSGIETQYF. In DNA form, the CDR3 reads TGCAGTGCTATCAGGACTAGCGGGATCGAGACCCAGTACTTC.

This clonotype was counted many times. The CDR3 DNA reads as TGTGCCAGCATGCCTACGACGGAGATTAAGAAGACCCAGTACTTC. Translating it yields CASMPTTEIKKTQYF. V usage is TRBV5-5 and J usage is TRBJ2-5; D is uncertain. Germline CDR1 reads SGHKS; CDR2 reads YYEKEE (reference sequence). The CDR3 is 15 residues long. V lost 6 bases and J 6 bases, leaving 21 bases between the germline ends.

The sample holds many counts of this clonotype. The rearrangement uses TRBV12-3 or TRBV12-4 and TRBJ1-1; unclear D gene. The CDR3 consists of 14 residues. V was clipped by 5 bases and J by 1 base, with 11 bases between them. Here the CDR3 DNA reads TGTGCCAGCAGTATAAGGACGGAGAACACTGAAGCTTTCTTT. This sequence encodes CASSIRTENTEAFF.

CDR3 residues: CASSTVGGYTF. In nucleotides, the CDR3 is TGTGCCAGTAGTACTGTGGGGGGCTACACCTTC. The genes are TRBV19 and TRBJ1-2; D is uncertain. Germline CDR1 and CDR2: LNHDA and SQIVND (reference sequence). The CDR3 extends over 11 amino acids. Trimming took off 4 bases at V and 8 bases at J, with 8 bases between the two ends.

This clonotype was observed many times. The V gene is TRBV27, the J gene TRBJ1-2, with D possibly matching TRBD1 (6 bases). Looked up from germline, CDR1 is MNHEY and CDR2 is SMNVEV (reference sequence). The CDR3 runs to 12 residues. Between the trimmed V and J ends, which lost 5 bases and 4 bases, there was a span of 8 bases. The chain's CDR3 is CASSDRFYGYTF. The CDR3 DNA follows: TGTGCCAGCAGTGACAGGTTCTATGGCTACACCTTC.